A single sample gave rise to the 10 T cell receptor beta chains below, sequenced in a study of T-cell memory formation after mild COVID-19 (dated by TCRdb to the early 2020s). The library relied on 5' RACE. Data came from an Illumina NovaSeq 6000. Through fastp at Q25 and MiXCR, TCRdb rebuilt clones from the public reads, retaining in-frame beta chains. Each CDR3 protein gets just one entry, which takes the most common genes and DNA from the rows behind it. The sample records about 320,000 distinct CDR3 sequences, 14% of which are singletons. Around 20% of the sample goes to the ten largest clones. Sequencing was done on a sample of PBMCs or a T cell subset sorted from them (not recorded which). These receptors were collected from a man younger than 35 who had mild COVID-19 (a few samples of this study predate the infection). The sample titles of this study are shuffled in the database, so cell type and time point are left out; the donor was told from shared clones.

V is TRBV9 and J is TRBJ2-7; 9 positions match TRBD2. CDR3 length: 16 amino acids. CDR1 is SGDLS and CDR2 is YYNGEE in the germline V gene. J was trimmed by 3 bases and V by 0 bases; bases with no gene match: 7. CDR3 nucleotides: TGTGCCAGCAGCGTAGGCGGGGGGGCCTTCGACTACGAGCAGTACTTC. Its translation is CASSVGGGAFDYEQYF.

This clonotype has more than one count but fewer than ten. The chain is built from TRBV6-2 or TRBV6-3 and TRBJ2-5; D might be TRBD1 (6 bases). Trimming left V 4 bases short and J 1 base short, with 16 bases between. The germline V gene has CDR1 MNHEY and CDR2 SVGEGT. The CDR3 is made up of 16 amino acids. DNA of the CDR3: TGTGCCAGCAGTTGGGGGCCCGAGGGGCGCCAAGAGACCCAGTACTTC. Residues: CASSWGPEGRQETQYF.

The V call is TRBV29-1, the J call TRBJ2-3; D unclear. CDR1 is SQVTM, CDR2 ANQGSEA, per germline. Trimming pared 0 bases from V and 2 bases from J, leaving 6 bases between. This CDR3 contains 13 residues. CDR3 amino acids: CSVEEENTDTQYF. CDR3 coding DNA: TGCAGCGTTGAAGAAGAGAACACAGATACGCAGTATTTT.

The rearrangement joins TRBV6-2 or TRBV6-3 to TRBJ2-7; the D call may be TRBD1 or TRBD2 (6 bases each). V was shortened by 3 bases and J by 3 bases, with 12 bases between the two germline ends. The germline CDR1 and CDR2 sequences are MNHEY and SVGEGT. This CDR3 has 14 residues. The CDR3, as DNA: TGTGCCAGCAGTTATCGGGGGCGACGCTACGAGCAGTACTTC. Residues: CASSYRGRRYEQYF.

J is TRBJ2-5 and V is TRBV11-2; 12 nucleotides agree with TRBD2. Germline assignment: CDR1 SGHAT and CDR2 FQNNGV. Trimming at V came to 1 base and at J to 2 bases, leaving 5 bases not matched to a gene. The CDR3 runs 17 residues. The CDR3: CASSLGGLAGGQETQYF. DNA of the CDR3: TGTGCCAGCAGCTTAGGAGGGCTAGCGGGGGGGCAAGAGACCCAGTACTTC.

This clonotype was counted a few times. The chain recombines TRBV27 with TRBJ1-1; weak D call: TRBD1 (5 bases). The CDR3 is 14 amino acids. Germline V gene data show CDR1 as MNHEY and CDR2 as SMNVEV (reference sequence). Trimming took 3 bases from V and 3 from J, leaving 11 bases between them. The DNA for the CDR3 is TGTGCCAGCAGTTTTACGGGGGGTCACACTGAAGCTTTCTTT. It codes for CASSFTGGHTEAFF.

This clonotype occurred a few times. V and J are TRBV24-1 and TRBJ2-5; 10 bases agree with TRBD2. V lost 4 bases and J lost 1; bases outside the gene matches: 5. The CDR3 is 16 residues long. Germline CDR1 reads KGHDR; CDR2 reads SFDVKD. The CDR3 spells CATSDFSGGLQETQYF. As DNA, the CDR3 is TGTGCCACCAGTGACTTTAGCGGGGGGCTCCAAGAGACCCAGTACTTC.

This clonotype has just a few counts. The chain carries TRBV4-2 and TRBJ2-1; tentatively, D is TRBD1 or TRBD2 (6 bases each). The CDR3 has 16 residues. The V end lost 0 bases, the J end lost 4 bases, and 13 bases lay between the germline ends. The germline V gene has CDR1 LGHNA and CDR2 YNFKEQ. The CDR3: CASSQDIGGGYNEQFF. CDR3 DNA sequence: TGTGCCAGCAGCCAAGATATAGGAGGGGGGTACAATGAGCAGTTCTTC.

This clonotype appeared a few times. The V and J genes are TRBV2 and TRBJ2-2; no clear D gene. CDR1 is SNHLY, CDR2 FYNNEI, per germline. The CDR3 runs to 14 residues. Trimming took off 1 base at V and 6 bases at J, with 9 bases between the two ends. The CDR3 loop is CASSEGLGAGELFF. For the CDR3, the DNA is TGTGCCAGCAGTGAAGGTTTAGGTGCCGGGGAGCTGTTTTTT. The variable domain in full, with the rest retrieved from reference TRBV2 and TRBJ2-2, is EPEVTQTPSHQVTQMGQEVILRCVPISNHLYFYWYRQILGQKVEFLVSFYNNEISEKSEIFDDQFSVERPDGSNFTLKIRSTKLEDSAMYFCASSEGLGAGELFFGEGSRLTVL.

The chain employs TRBV11-2 and TRBJ2-2; 7 nucleotides match TRBD1. Looked up from germline, CDR1 is SGHAT and CDR2 is FQNNGV. V gave up 5 bases and J gave up 6 bases; unmatched junction bases: 9. This CDR3 comprises 15 residues. CDR3 region: CASSPTGVAAGELFF. The CDR3 nucleotides are TGTGCCAGCAGCCCTACAGGGGTAGCCGCCGGGGAGCTGTTTTTT. Full variable domain (remainder filled in from reference TRBV11-2 and TRBJ2-2): EAGVAQSPRYKIIEKRQSVAFWCNPISGHATLYWYQQILGQGPKLLIQFQNNGVVDDSQLPKDRFSAERLKGVDSTLKIQPAKLEDSAVYLCASSPTGVAAGELFFGEGSRLTVL.